Shown below are 3 T cell receptor beta chains from a single sample sequenced in a study of T cell responses to AZD1222 COVID-19 vaccine. Repertoires were generated with immunoSEQ multiplex PCR, while TCRdb's copy carries only in-frame clones and drops some. The sample has some 50,000 clones, around 85% seen once. The specimen comprised peripheral blood, sampled on day 0 of AZD1222 vaccination. Receptors were obtained from an adult in good health.

The chain uses TRBV3-1 (or the pseudogene TRBV3-2) and TRBJ1-1; the match to TRBD1 covers 8 bases. Per germline, CDR1 LGHDT and CDR2 YNNKEL (reference sequence). The CDR3 extends over 17 amino acids. Losses at the gene ends were 1 base for V and 3 bases for J; bases not matched to a gene: 10. CDR3: CASSQATEDRADTEAFF. CDR3 bases: TGTGCCAGCAGCCAAGCGACGGAGGACAGGGCGGACACTGAAGCTTTCTTT.

This rearrangement joins TRBV5-4 to TRBJ2-7, with D perhaps TRBD2 (6 bases). This CDR3 is 13 amino acids long. Germline CDR1 and CDR2: SGHNT and YYREEE (reference sequence). V was clipped by 5 bases and J by 6 bases, with 15 bases between them. CDR3 in amino acids: CASSHRETSEQYF. DNA of the CDR3: TGTGCCAGCAGTCACCGGGAGACATCCGAGCAGTACTTC.

The rearrangement uses TRBV29-1 and TRBJ2-3; D ambiguous. The CDR3 covers 11 residues. Trimming took off 0 bases at V and 3 bases at J, with 1 base between the two ends. The germline V gene encodes CDR1 SQVTM and CDR2 ANQGSEA. CDR3 in DNA: TGCAGCGTTGAAGAGACAGATACGCAGTATTTT. This codes for CSVEETDTQYF.